Below, 32 T cell receptor beta chains from the same sample are listed, as sequenced in a study of OX40 agonist ivuxolimab in advanced cancers. The data were produced by immunoSEQ multiplex PCR, yet TCRdb's version contains in-frame clones alone and is incomplete. This sample yields about 66,000 clones, of which roughly nine tenths are seen a single time; roughly 0.67% belongs to the top ten. The specimen comprised CD4+ or CD8+ T cells sorted from blood, sampled in a trial of the OX40 agonist ivuxolimab. These receptors were obtained from an adult with an advanced solid tumor such as melanoma, head and neck, liver or kidney cancer.

This rearrangement joins TRBV11-2 to TRBJ2-7, with TRBD2 matching 7 bases. V shed 4 bases, J shed 2 bases, and the junction held 2 bases outside the gene matches. Germline V lookup: CDR1 SGHAT, CDR2 FQNNGV. This CDR3 has 13 residues. CDR3: CASSSRGAYEQYF. CDR3 bases: TGTGCCAGCAGCTCTCGGGGGGCCTACGAGCAGTACTTC.

This sequence joins TRBV18 and TRBJ1-2, with D possibly matching TRBD1 (6 bases). Between the trimmed V and J ends, which lost 0 bases and 4 bases, there was a span of 18 bases. The CDR3 runs to 17 residues. Germline CDR1 KGHSH, CDR2 LQKENI. CDR3 residues: CASSPPGAYSSVYGYTF. For the CDR3, the DNA is TGTGCCAGCTCACCACCGGGGGCTTATAGTTCGGTCTATGGCTACACCTTC.

This chain connects TRBV6-6 to TRBJ2-5; D unresolved. The V and J ends lost 5 bases and 1 base respectively, with 17 bases between them. CDR1 and CDR2 (germline): MNHNY, SVGAGI (reference sequence). This CDR3 comprises 16 residues. This chain's CDR3 is CASSTPLRVLQETQYF. CDR3 nucleotide sequence: TGTGCCAGCAGTACCCCCTTAAGGGTCCTCCAAGAGACCCAGTACTTC.

The V gene is TRBV14, the J gene TRBJ1-1; TRBD1 is a possible D gene (5 bases). The CDR3 covers 14 residues. Germline V lookup: CDR1 SGHDN, CDR2 FVKESK. V was pared by 3 bases and J by 1 base, with 9 bases between. The CDR3 region is CASSHRRGNTEAFF. CDR3 DNA sequence: TGTGCCAGCAGCCACCGGAGGGGGAACACTGAAGCTTTCTTT.

This sequence joins TRBV7-9 and TRBJ2-2, with 11 bases identical to TRBD1. Germline V gives CDR1 SEHNR, CDR2 FQNEAQ (reference sequence). V was clipped by 5 bases and J by 5 bases; unmatched bases: 4. The CDR3 runs 15 residues. The CDR3, as DNA: TGTGCCAGCAGCACCCGGGACAGGGGGACCGGGGAGCTGTTTTTT. Protein: CASSTRDRGTGELFF.

The genes are TRBV19 and TRBJ1-6; no firm D call. The V and J ends lost 8 bases and 0 bases respectively, with 8 bases between them. CDR1 is LNHDA, CDR2 SQIVND, per germline (reference sequence). CDR3 length: 14 amino acids. CDR3 DNA: TGTGCCAGTGCCGAAGGCTCCTATAATTCACCCCTCCACTTT. Its translation: CASAEGSYNSPLHF.

The chain couples TRBV7-8 to TRBJ1-1; possible D gene TRBD1, 5 bases. Trimming pared 3 bases from V and 6 bases from J, leaving 8 bases between. The CDR3 is 12 amino acids. CDR1 and CDR2 (germline): SGHVS, FQNEAQ. CDR3 sequence reads: CASSLGVSEAFF. CDR3 in DNA: TGTGCCAGCAGCTTGGGGGTCTCTGAAGCTTTCTTT.

As DNA, the CDR3 is TGTGCCAGCTCACCTACCCGCAGCGGGACGAACACCGGGGAGCTGTTTTTT. This translates into CASSPTRSGTNTGELFF. The gene calls are TRBV18 and TRBJ2-2, with 7 bases fitting TRBD2. This CDR3 contains 17 residues. Trimming cost V 3 bases and J 0 bases; bases outside gene matches: 7. CDR1 is KGHSH, CDR2 LQKENI, per germline.

The DNA of the CDR3 is TGTGCCAGCAGTTACTCCCGGGAGGGGGAGCTGTTTTTT. Its protein is CASSYSREGELFF. The chain recombines TRBV6-5 with TRBJ2-2; D is perhaps TRBD2 (6 bases). CDR1 is MNHEY, CDR2 SVGAGI, per germline. CDR3 length equals 13 residues. Trimming pared 0 bases from V and 8 bases from J, leaving 7 bases between.

V and J are TRBV6-1 and TRBJ2-7, with D unresolved. The CDR3 spans 16 residues. V lost 4 bases and J lost 0, with 16 bases in between. CDR1 is MNHNS, CDR2 SASEGT, per germline. DNA for the CDR3: TGTGCCAGCAGTGGTCCATGGCAGTCCTACTCCTACGAGCAGTACTTC. This sequence encodes CASSGPWQSYSYEQYF.

V is TRBV11-2 and J is TRBJ2-7; the D gene is possibly TRBD1 (6 bases). Trimming removed 1 base from V and 4 bases from J, with 8 bases in between. The CDR3 has 13 residues. The germline gives CDR1 SGHAT, CDR2 FQNNGV. The CDR3 DNA reads TGTGCCAGCAGCTTAGGGACAGCATACGAGCAGTACTTC. It yields the protein CASSLGTAYEQYF.

The chain is built from TRBV2 and TRBJ1-1; no clear D. Trimming stripped 8 bases from V and 0 bases from J, with 10 bases between. From germline, CDR1 is SNHLY and CDR2 FYNNEI. The CDR3 extends over 13 amino acids. The CDR3 region is CASGPMLNTEAFF. The CDR3 coding sequence is TGTGCCAGCGGACCGATGTTGAACACTGAAGCTTTCTTT.

The chain employs TRBV15 and TRBJ2-3; 12 positions match TRBD2. In germline, CDR1 is LNHNV, CDR2 YYDKDF (reference sequence). V dropped 1 base and J dropped 6; count of bases not matched to a gene: 8. The CDR3 covers 17 residues. CDR3 DNA sequence: TGTGCCACCAGCAGAGGGCTAGCGGGAGGGGGGGCCGATACGCAGTATTTT. Amino acids: CATSRGLAGGGADTQYF.

V gene TRBV28 combines with J gene TRBJ2-1, with D perhaps TRBD1 (5 bases). CDR3 size: 14 residues. V was trimmed by 2 bases and J by 9 bases, leaving 14 bases between them. The germline CDR1 and CDR2 sequences are MDHEN and SYDVKM. The CDR3 region is CASSLGQNRGEQFF. In DNA form, the CDR3 reads TGTGCCAGCAGTTTAGGGCAGAATAGGGGTGAGCAGTTCTTC.

The V call is TRBV18, the J call TRBJ2-6; D unresolved. CDR1 is KGHSH, CDR2 LQKENI, per germline. The CDR3 is made up of 17 amino acids. The V gene lost 4 bases and the J gene lost 0 bases, with 13 bases spanning the gap. The CDR3: CASSLYPPSSGANVLTF. The DNA for the CDR3 is TGTGCCAGCTCACTATATCCCCCTAGCTCTGGGGCCAACGTCCTGACTTTC.

The rearrangement links TRBV4-1 to TRBJ2-7, with 9 bases aligning to TRBD1. The J segment lost 6 bases and the V segment lost 3 bases, leaving 9 bases of the junction unmatched. The CDR3 sequence is 15 residues long. Per the germline V gene, CDR1 is MGHRA and CDR2 is YSYEKL. CDR3 in amino acids: CASSQFADRGSEQYF. The CDR3 coding sequence is TGCGCCAGCAGCCAGTTCGCGGACAGGGGTTCCGAGCAGTACTTC.

The CDR3 DNA sequence: TGTGCCAGCACTAGGGGATGGAACACCGGGGAGCTGTTTTTT. This gives the protein CASTRGWNTGELFF. The chain is built from TRBV28 and TRBJ2-2; a weak D match, TRBD1 (5 bases). The CDR3 length is 14 residues. The germline V gene encodes CDR1 MDHEN and CDR2 SYDVKM. Trimming pared 7 bases from V and 1 base from J, leaving 10 bases between.

This chain links TRBV6-1 with TRBJ2-7; TRBD2 aligns across 7 bases. CDR1 and CDR2 from the germline V gene are MNHNS and SASEGT. This CDR3 spans 15 amino acids. V shed 5 bases and J 0 bases; nucleotides not matched to a gene: 7. CDR3 nucleotides: TGTGCCAGCAGTCCCGTTCAGCGGGGCTCCTACGAGCAGTACTTC. Its protein product is CASSPVQRGSYEQYF.

This chain connects TRBV5-6 to TRBJ2-3, with D unresolved. Trimming pared 3 bases from V and 1 base from J, leaving 6 bases between. In germline, CDR1 is SGHDT, CDR2 YYEEEE. The CDR3 loop spans 13 amino acids. CDR3: CASSWAGTDTQYF. DNA of the CDR3: TGTGCCAGCAGCTGGGCGGGCACAGATACGCAGTATTTT.

As to this clone: Within the sample, other DNA sequences also encode this same CDR3. The chain's CDR3 is CASSLGANTGELFF. The CDR3 DNA reads TGCGCCAGCAGCTTGGGAGCTAACACCGGGGAGCTGTTTTTT. The chain carries TRBV5-1 and TRBJ2-2, with D uncertain. The CDR3 runs to 14 residues. Trimming shortened V by 0 bases and J by 2 bases, and 5 bases separated the two germline ends. Germline V gives CDR1 SGHRS, CDR2 YFSETQ.

The chain has TRBV19 and TRBJ2-5; D is unresolved. Trimming stripped 6 bases from V and 10 bases from J, with 15 bases between. This CDR3 has 12 amino acids. The germline gives CDR1 LNHDA, CDR2 SQIVND (reference sequence). The CDR3 spells CASSPNEGIQYF. In DNA form, the CDR3 reads TGTGCCAGTAGCCCCAATGAAGGCATCCAGTACTTC. Supplemented by reference TRBV19 and TRBJ2-5, the full variable domain reads DGGITQSPKYLFRKEGQNVTLSCEQNLNHDAMYWYRQDPGQGLRLIYYSQIVNDFQKGDIAEGYSVSREKKESFPLTVTSAQKNPTAFYLCASSPNEGIQYFGPGTRLLVL.

The genes are TRBV28 and TRBJ2-7; 14 bases line up with TRBD2. The CDR3 runs 15 residues. Germline V lookup: CDR1 MDHEN, CDR2 SYDVKM. V shed 2 bases, J shed 7 bases, and the junction held 4 bases outside the gene matches. In DNA form, the CDR3 reads TGTGCCAGCAGTTTAGGGACTAGCGGGAGTAAAGAGCAGTACTTC. Its translation is CASSLGTSGSKEQYF.

The chain combines TRBV5-1 with TRBJ2-1; the match to TRBD2 covers 7 bases. V was clipped by 4 bases and J by 0 bases; unmatched bases: 1. There are 14 residues in the CDR3. Germline V gene sequence: CDR1 SGHRS, CDR2 YFSETQ. The DNA of the CDR3 is TGCGCCAGCAGCCGGGGGGACTCCTACAATGAGCAGTTCTTC. It translates to CASSRGDSYNEQFF.

The chain carries TRBV5-4 and TRBJ2-1; D might be TRBD1 (6 bases). Trimming removed 2 bases at V and 10 bases at J, with 10 bases between. The CDR3 runs 12 residues. Germline V gene sequence: CDR1 SGHNT, CDR2 YYREEE (reference sequence). In DNA form, the CDR3 reads TGTGCCAGCAGCTTCGGGACACGCGAGCAGTTCTTC. Encoded protein: CASSFGTREQFF.

The chain links TRBV7-3 to TRBJ2-1; TRBD2 matches 10 bases. From germline, CDR1 is SGHTA and CDR2 FQGTGA. This CDR3 has 15 amino acids. The ends lost 4 bases at V and 9 bases at J; junction bases unmatched: 9. CDR3 region: CASSSPGLATGEQFF. The CDR3 DNA is TGTGCCAGCAGCTCACCGGGACTAGCGACTGGTGAGCAGTTCTTC.

The CDR3, as DNA: TGCGCCAGCAGCCCACCCAGGCAGAACTCTGGAAACACCATATATTTT. Protein product: CASSPPRQNSGNTIYF. The chain recombines TRBV4-1 with TRBJ1-3, with D hard to call. Between the trimmed V and J ends, which lost 4 bases and 0 bases, there was a span of 13 bases. CDR1 and CDR2 (germline): MGHRA, YSYEKL. This CDR3 contains 16 residues.

The chain joins TRBV28 to TRBJ1-5; perhaps TRBD1 as D (6 bases). The CDR3 is made up of 15 amino acids. Trimming pared 5 bases from V and 6 bases from J, leaving 17 bases between. CDR1 and CDR2 from the germline V gene are MDHEN and SYDVKM. This CDR3 is CASSPLLQGGQPQHF. In nucleotides, the CDR3 is TGTGCCAGCAGTCCCCTCTTACAGGGAGGTCAGCCCCAGCATTTT.

The chain employs TRBV7-9 and TRBJ2-3; 8 bases are shared with TRBD1. The trim removed 5 bases at V and 2 bases at J, leaving 9 bases unmatched. Germline CDR1 SEHNR, CDR2 FQNEAQ (reference sequence). CDR3 length: 16 amino acids. The CDR3 is CASSPPGGTFTDTQYF. CDR3 DNA sequence: TGTGCCAGCAGCCCTCCAGGGGGCACTTTCACAGATACGCAGTATTTT.

The V and J genes are TRBV5-1 and TRBJ1-2; TRBD1 aligns across 7 bases. This CDR3 has 13 residues. CDR1 is SGHRS, CDR2 YFSETQ, per germline. The junction had 2 bases not matched to a gene; V was cut back by 0 bases and J by 6 bases. The CDR3 sequence is CASSLGQGDGYTF. CDR3 bases: TGCGCCAGCAGCTTGGGACAGGGAGATGGCTACACCTTC. Full variable domain (remainder filled in from reference TRBV5-1 and TRBJ1-2): KAGVTQTPRYLIKTRGQQVTLSCSPISGHRSVSWYQQTPGQGLQFLFEYFSETQRNKGNFPGRFSGRQFSNSRSEMNVSTLELGDSALYLCASSLGQGDGYTFGSGTRLTVV.

This rearrangement joins TRBV27 to TRBJ2-1; 10 positions agree with TRBD1. Per germline, CDR1 MNHEY and CDR2 SMNVEV (reference sequence). This CDR3 region has 15 residues. Trimming took 6 bases from V and 5 from J; bases not matched to a gene: 7. In nucleotides, the CDR3 is TGTGCCAGCAGCCGTGCCGGGACAGGGGACAATGAGCAGTTCTTC. This encodes CASSRAGTGDNEQFF.

The CDR3 DNA reads TGTGCCAGCAGTTCCCTCTCGACAGGGATGAACTATGGCTACACCTTC. Translated, it gives CASSSLSTGMNYGYTF. The genes are TRBV28 and TRBJ1-2; 7 bases are a match to TRBD1. The CDR3 is 16 amino acids. Per the germline V gene, CDR1 is MDHEN and CDR2 is SYDVKM. V shed 4 bases, J shed 2 bases, and the junction held 10 bases outside the gene matches.

The chain carries TRBV9 and TRBJ2-3, with TRBD1 matching 7 bases. J gave up 5 bases and V 2 bases, and 11 bases lay outside the gene matches. The CDR3 extends over 16 amino acids. Germline CDR1 and CDR2: SGDLS and YYNGEE. CDR3 region: CASSVHSQGIGDTQYF. CDR3 bases: TGTGCCAGCAGCGTTCACTCACAGGGGATCGGAGATACGCAGTATTTT.